Listed below are T cell receptor beta chains from one sample, sequenced in a study of blood T cell repertoires in COVID-19. Only in-frame clones appear in the TCRdb table, and some are missing; sequencing was by immunoSEQ multiplex PCR. The sample includes about 480,000 clones, 88% seen only once; the top ten take approximately 2%. The specimen was PBMCs or T cells enriched from blood (not recorded which). These receptors were obtained from a middle-aged woman who had recovered from COVID-19. Both conserved end residues are part of each CDR3. A D gene is named only where the DNA matches it firmly. Rows give clone size only sometimes, using once, few, many, or a class for an expanded clone.

d_gene | abundance | len | j_gene | v_gene | CDR3aa | CDR3nt
- | - | 14 | TRBJ2-5 | TRBV19 | CASSKDSVGVTQYF | TGTGCCAGTAGTAAGGACAGCGTTGGGGTGACCCAGTACTTC
TRBD1 | once | 15 | TRBJ2-3 | TRBV29-1 | CSVDRRDRGTDTQYF | TGCAGCGTTGATCGGCGGGACAGGGGTACAGATACGCAGTATTTT
TRBD2 | - | 14 | TRBJ2-1 | TRBV29-1 | CSVGKAGGDNEQFF | TGCAGCGTGGGGAAAGCGGGAGGGGACAATGAGCAGTTCTTC
- | once | 13 | TRBJ1-4 | TRBV12-3/TRBV12-4 | CASRLGLNEKLFF | TGTGCCAGCCGATTGGGGCTTAATGAAAAACTGTTTTTT
TRBD1 | - | 15 | TRBJ1-1 | TRBV5-1 | CASRRDRGMNTEAFF | TGCGCCAGCAGACGGGACAGGGGGATGAACACTGAAGCTTTCTTT
- | many | 16 | TRBJ2-5 | TRBV12-5 | CASGLGTGSPEETQYF | TGTGCTAGTGGTTTGGGGACGGGGAGTCCAGAAGAGACCCAGTACTTC
- | - | 15 | TRBJ1-1 | TRBV4-1 | CASSQQSAVNTEAFF | TGCGCCAGCAGCCAGCAGAGCGCAGTGAACACTGAAGCTTTCTTT
TRBD1 | - | 16 | TRBJ2-7 | TRBV18 | CASSPRSRGNSYEQYF | TGTGCCAGCTCACCACGGAGCAGGGGGAATTCCTACGAGCAGTACTTC
TRBD1 | - | 16 | TRBJ2-1 | TRBV7-8 | CASSSLLTGPYNEQFF | TGTGCCAGCAGCTCACTCCTGACAGGGCCTTACAATGAGCAGTTCTTC
- | - | 14 | TRBJ2-5 | TRBV4-2 | CASSSGPQGETQYF | TGTGCCAGCAGCTCGGGACCCCAGGGGGAGACCCAGTACTTC
TRBD2 | few | 15 | TRBJ2-5 | TRBV2 | CASTRASGRGETQYF | TGTGCCAGCACTCGGGCTAGCGGCAGAGGGGAGACCCAGTACTTC
TRBD1 | - | 16 | TRBJ1-5 | TRBV18 | CASSPGQGHSNQPQHF | TGTGCCAGCTCTCCCGGACAGGGCCATAGCAATCAGCCCCAGCATTTT
TRBD1 | - | 13 | TRBJ1-2 | TRBV12-3/TRBV12-4 | CASTFGTGVGYTF | TGTGCCAGCACCTTTGGGACAGGAGTTGGCTACACCTTC
- | - | 13 | TRBJ1-1 | TRBV5-4 | CASSLGQSTEAFF | TGTGCCAGCAGCTTGGGACAGTCCACTGAAGCTTTCTTT
TRBD1 | - | 15 | TRBJ2-2 | TRBV7-2 | CASSLGGQGAGELFF | TGTGCCAGCAGCTTAGGGGGACAGGGCGCCGGGGAGCTGTTTTTT
TRBD2 | - | 15 | TRBJ2-3 | TRBV5-5 | CASSLWREGTDTQYF | TGTGCCAGCAGCTTGTGGCGGGAGGGCACAGATACGCAGTATTTT
- | - | 15 | TRBJ1-2 | TRBV9 | CASSVATRGSYGYTF | TGTGCCAGCAGCGTAGCGACGCGGGGCTCCTATGGCTACACCTTC
- | - | 14 | TRBJ1-2 | TRBV4-2 | CASSQDDASPANTF | TGTGCCAGCAGCCAAGATGATGCAAGCCCCGCTAACACCTTC
- | few | 15 | TRBJ2-5 | TRBV5-1 | CASSFGGLRGETQYF | TGCGCCAGCAGCTTCGGGGGGCTAAGGGGAGAGACCCAGTACTTC
- | - | 13 | TRBJ2-3 | TRBV12-3/TRBV12-4 | CASSLRGTDTQYF | TGTGCCAGCAGTTTGCGTGGCACAGATACGCAGTATTTT
- | - | 17 | TRBJ2-2 | TRBV5-6 | CASSPVIERQNTGELFF | TGTGCCAGCAGCCCGGTAATAGAGCGGCAGAACACCGGGGAGCTGTTTTTT
TRBD2 | - | 15 | TRBJ2-5 | TRBV18 | CASSPGTSGRETQYF | TGTGCCAGCTCACCCGGGACTAGCGGGAGAGAGACCCAGTACTTC
TRBD2 | - | 16 | TRBJ2-7 | TRBV19 | CASSITSGTVSYEQYF | TGTGCCAGTAGTATAACTAGCGGGACTGTCTCCTACGAGCAGTACTTC
TRBD1 | once | 14 | TRBJ1-2 | TRBV7-9 | CASSPRATGEGYTF | TGTGCCAGCAGCCCACGGGCAACAGGGGAGGGCTACACCTTC
TRBD1 | - | 13 | TRBJ1-1 | TRBV10-3 | CAISEWDSGGAFF | TGTGCCATCAGTGAGTGGGACAGCGGGGGAGCTTTCTTT
- | - | 15 | TRBJ1-1 | TRBV2 | CASRDAQGTATEAFF | TGTGCCAGCCGAGACGCGCAGGGCACTGCGACTGAAGCTTTCTTT
TRBD1 | - | 15 | TRBJ1-5 | TRBV25-1 | CASRTTGVRNQPQHF | TGTGCCAGCAGGACGACAGGGGTTCGCAATCAGCCCCAGCATTTT
- | - | 17 | TRBJ2-4 | TRBV4-3 | CASSQARERYTGNIQYF | TGCGCCAGCAGCCAAGCTCGGGAGAGGTACACGGGAAACATTCAGTACTTC
- | - | 14 | TRBJ1-2 | TRBV7-9 | CASPNGGSGSGYTF | TGTGCCAGCCCGAATGGAGGATCTGGGTCGGGCTACACCTTC
TRBD2 | - | 18 | TRBJ2-2 | TRBV28 | CASSLVGLALRNTGELFF | TGTGCCAGCAGTCTCGTCGGACTAGCTTTACGGAACACCGGGGAGCTGTTTTTT
- | - | 12 | TRBJ1-2 | TRBV24-1 | CATSETGEGYTF | TGTGCCACCAGTGAGACGGGGGAAGGCTACACCTTC
TRBD2 | - | 17 | TRBJ2-3 | TRBV11-3 | CASSSPGLAASTDTQYF | TGTGCCAGCAGCTCCCCCGGACTAGCGGCTAGCACAGATACGCAGTATTTT
TRBD2 | once | 18 | TRBJ2-5 | TRBV9 | CASSVGGSSGRAGETQYF | TGTGCCAGCAGCGTAGGAGGGAGTAGCGGGAGGGCCGGGGAGACCCAGTACTTC
- | - | 14 | TRBJ1-1 | TRBV20-1 | CSASLGGENTEAFF | TGCAGTGCTAGTTTAGGGGGGGAGAACACTGAAGCTTTCTTT
- | - | 13 | TRBJ1-1 | TRBV12-3/TRBV12-4 | CASTPQGNTEAFF | TGTGCCAGCACCCCTCAGGGTAACACTGAAGCTTTCTTT
- | - | 16 | TRBJ2-1 | TRBV24-1 | CATSGSGGSSYNEQFF | TGTGCCACCAGTGGTAGTGGCGGTAGCTCCTACAATGAGCAGTTCTTC
- | - | 16 | TRBJ1-1 | TRBV7-9 | CASSLGPGRGNTEAFF | TGTGCCAGCAGCTTAGGCCCAGGACGGGGGAACACTGAAGCTTTCTTT
TRBD1 | once | 14 | TRBJ1-2 | TRBV5-6 | CASSRTGGEYGYTF | TGTGCCAGCAGCCGGACAGGGGGGGAGTATGGCTACACCTTC
TRBD1 | - | 16 | TRBJ2-7 | TRBV6-2/TRBV6-3 | CASSNYRDRGSYEQYF | TGTGCCAGCAGCAATTACCGGGACAGGGGATCCTACGAGCAGTACTTC
- | - | 20 | TRBJ2-6 | TRBV11-3 | CASSLVSLATLPSGANVLTF | TGTGCCAGCAGCTTAGTATCACTAGCCACCCTTCCCTCTGGGGCCAACGTCCTGACTTTC
TRBD1 | - | 14 | TRBJ1-1 | TRBV27 | CASSLGTANTEAFF | TGTGCCAGCAGTTTAGGGACAGCGAACACTGAAGCTTTCTTT
TRBD2 | once | 13 | TRBJ2-7 | TRBV6-5 | CASRSSGDYEQYF | TGTGCCAGCAGGAGTAGCGGGGACTACGAGCAGTACTTC
- | - | 14 | TRBJ1-5 | TRBV5-6 | CASSPGWGNQPQHF | TGTGCCAGCAGCCCAGGGTGGGGCAATCAGCCCCAGCATTTT
TRBD2 | - | 16 | TRBJ2-3 | TRBV5-8 | CASSSAGLAVTDTQYF | TGTGCCAGCAGCTCGGCTGGACTAGCGGTCACAGATACGCAGTATTTT